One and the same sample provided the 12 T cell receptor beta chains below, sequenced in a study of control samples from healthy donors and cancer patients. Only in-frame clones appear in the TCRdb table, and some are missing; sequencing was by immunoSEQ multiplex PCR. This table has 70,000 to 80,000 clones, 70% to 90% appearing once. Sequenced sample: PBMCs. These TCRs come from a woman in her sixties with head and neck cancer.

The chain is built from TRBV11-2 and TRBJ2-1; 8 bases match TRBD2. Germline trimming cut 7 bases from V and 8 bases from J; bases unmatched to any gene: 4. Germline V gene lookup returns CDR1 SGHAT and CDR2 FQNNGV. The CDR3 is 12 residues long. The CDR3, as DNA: TGTGCCAGCACGGGAGGGGGGCATGAGCAGTTCTTC. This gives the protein CASTGGGHEQFF.

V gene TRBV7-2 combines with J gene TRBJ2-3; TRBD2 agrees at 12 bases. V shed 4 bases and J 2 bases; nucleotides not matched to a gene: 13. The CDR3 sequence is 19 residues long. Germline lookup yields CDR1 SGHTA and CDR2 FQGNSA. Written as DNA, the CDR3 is TGTGCCAGCAGCTACCTACGACAAACTAGCGGGAGGAACACAGATACGCAGTATTTT. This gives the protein CASSYLRQTSGRNTDTQYF. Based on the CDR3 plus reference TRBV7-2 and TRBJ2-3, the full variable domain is GAGVSQSPSNKVTEKGKDVELRCDPISGHTALYWYRQSLGQGLEFLIYFQGNSAPDKSGLPSDRFSAERTGGSVSTLTIQRTQQEDSAVYLCASSYLRQTSGRNTDTQYFGPGTRLTVL.

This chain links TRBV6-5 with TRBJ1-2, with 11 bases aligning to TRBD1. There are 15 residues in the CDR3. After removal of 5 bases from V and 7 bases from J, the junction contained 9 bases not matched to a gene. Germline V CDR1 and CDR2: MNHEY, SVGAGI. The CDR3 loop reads CASSPRDRGRPGYTF. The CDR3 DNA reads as TGTGCCAGCAGTCCCCGGGACAGGGGGAGACCTGGCTACACCTTC.

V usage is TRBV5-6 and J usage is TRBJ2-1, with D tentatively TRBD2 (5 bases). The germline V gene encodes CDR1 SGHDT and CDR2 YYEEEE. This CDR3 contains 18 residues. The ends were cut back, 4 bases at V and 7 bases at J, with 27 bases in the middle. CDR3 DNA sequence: TGTGCCAGCAGCCCCAATATAGGGATCAGCGGAGCTTGGAATGAGCAGTTCTTC. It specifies CASSPNIGISGAWNEQFF.

The CDR3 spells CASSVPGGYSGANVLTF. As DNA, the CDR3 is TGTGCCAGCAGTGTCCCGGGGGGATACTCTGGGGCCAACGTCCTGACTTTC. J is TRBJ2-6 and V is TRBV28, with TRBD2 identical over 7 bases. The length of the CDR3 is 17 residues. Germline trimming cut 5 bases from V and 0 bases from J; bases unmatched to any gene: 7. Germline V gene lookup returns CDR1 MDHEN and CDR2 SYDVKM.

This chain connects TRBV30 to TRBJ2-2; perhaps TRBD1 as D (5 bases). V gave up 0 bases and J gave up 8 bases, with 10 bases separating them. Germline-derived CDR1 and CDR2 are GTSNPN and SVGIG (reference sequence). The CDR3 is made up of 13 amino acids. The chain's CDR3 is CAWSVHRGGELFF. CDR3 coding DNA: TGTGCCTGGAGTGTACATAGGGGTGGGGAGCTGTTTTTT.

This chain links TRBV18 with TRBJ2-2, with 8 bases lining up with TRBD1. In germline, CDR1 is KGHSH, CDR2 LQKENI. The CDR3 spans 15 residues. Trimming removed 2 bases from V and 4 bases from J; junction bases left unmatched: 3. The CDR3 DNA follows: TGTGCCAGCTCACCAGGACAGGGCGGCACCGGGGAGCTGTTTTTT. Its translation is CASSPGQGGTGELFF.

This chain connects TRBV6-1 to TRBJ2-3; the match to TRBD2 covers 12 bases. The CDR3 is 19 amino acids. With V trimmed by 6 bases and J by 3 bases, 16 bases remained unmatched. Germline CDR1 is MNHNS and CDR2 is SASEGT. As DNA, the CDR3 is TGTGCCAGCAGCGAAAAGAGTCTTTCTACTAGCGGGAGGACAGATACGCAGTATTTT. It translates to CASSEKSLSTSGRTDTQYF.

In nucleotides, the CDR3 is TGCGCCAGCAGCTTGGTGACTAGCGGGAGTCCCGACAATGAGCAGTTCTTC. Translated, it gives CASSLVTSGSPDNEQFF. V usage is TRBV5-1 and J usage is TRBJ2-1; 12 bases align to TRBD2. The CDR3 is made up of 17 amino acids. Per the germline V gene, CDR1 is SGHRS and CDR2 is YFSETQ. V trimming: 0 bases; J trimming: 5 bases; junction bases outside the gene matches: 6.

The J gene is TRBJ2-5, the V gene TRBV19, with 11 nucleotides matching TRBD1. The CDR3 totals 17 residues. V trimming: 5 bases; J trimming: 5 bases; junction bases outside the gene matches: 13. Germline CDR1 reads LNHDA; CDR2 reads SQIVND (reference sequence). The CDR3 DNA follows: TGTGCCAGTAGTCCCTCTGGCCGGGACAGGGGGACGGAGACCCAGTACTTC. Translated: CASSPSGRDRGTETQYF.

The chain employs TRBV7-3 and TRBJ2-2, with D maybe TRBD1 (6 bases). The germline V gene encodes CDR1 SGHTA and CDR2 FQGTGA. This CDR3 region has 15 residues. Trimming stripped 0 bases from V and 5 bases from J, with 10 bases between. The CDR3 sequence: CASSLTGTPTGELFF. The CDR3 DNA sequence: TGTGCCAGCAGCTTAACGGGGACACCAACCGGGGAGCTGTTTTTT.

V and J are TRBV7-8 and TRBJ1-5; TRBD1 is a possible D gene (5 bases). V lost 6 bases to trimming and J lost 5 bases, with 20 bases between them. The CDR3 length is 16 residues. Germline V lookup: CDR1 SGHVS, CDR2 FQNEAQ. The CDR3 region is CASRQNAGRDHQPQHF. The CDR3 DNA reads TGTGCCAGCAGACAAAATGCCGGCAGGGACCATCAGCCCCAGCATTTT.